What follows are 10 T cell receptor beta chains derived from one specimen sequenced in a study of regulatory T cells in long-lasting Graves disease (dated by TCRdb to about 2021). The sample's time point label is to be understood as: newly diagnosed GD, antithyroid drugs for less than 3 months. RNA was extracted from PBMCs in TRIzol for both TCR sequencing and RNA sequencing. Libraries were constructed by multiplex PCR. These reads were obtained on an Illumina HiSeq 4000. iRepertoire HTBI primers and Arm-PCR amplification of CDR3 regions were used to construct TCR beta libraries. In TCRdb, the public reads were trimmed at Q25 with fastp and aligned with MiXCR, with productive beta chains retained. Entries that share a CDR3 protein sequence are merged under the most common genes and DNA. The sample includes around 480,000 distinct CDR3 sequences, with under 20% observed a single time. The ten top clones hold 10% to 15% of the sample.

This same sample was also part of a study on T cells in Graves' hyperthyroidism and ophthalmopathy.

This specimen was peripheral blood mononuclear cells (PBMCs), taken at new diagnosis, from a patient treated with antithyroid drugs. All receptors derive from a man between 35 and 55 years old with Graves disease. Donor details come from another sample of the same person, matched by shared clones.

This clonotype occurred many times. The rearrangement links TRBV28 to TRBJ1-4, with a weak D call TRBD1 (5 bases). The CDR3 is 13 amino acids. Germline V CDR1 and CDR2: MDHEN, SYDVKM. V lost 6 bases, J lost 8 bases, and 13 bases lay in between. CDR3 DNA: TGTGCCAGCAGGCGGGACCGAGAGGAAAAACTGTTTTTT. Translation gives CASRRDREEKLFF.

This clonotype occurred many times. At one of its ends the junction is not consistent with the germline gene, which may arise from a read error. The V and J genes are TRBV10-3 and TRBJ2-7; 10 nucleotides align to TRBD1. There are 14 residues in the CDR3. Germline-derived CDR1 and CDR2 are ENHRY and SYGVKD. CDR3: CATSPGQGLYEQYF. CDR3 nucleotide sequence: TGTGCCACCAGTCCGGGACAGGGGCTATACGAGCAGTACTTC.

This clonotype has at least ten counts. The chain recombines TRBV5-6 with TRBJ2-3; D is unresolved. The V end lost 0 bases, the J end lost 2 bases, and 4 bases lay between the germline ends. The CDR3 covers 13 residues. CDR1 is SGHDT and CDR2 is YYEEEE in the germline V gene. This CDR3 reads CASSLEDTDTQYF. CDR3 in DNA: TGTGCCAGCAGCTTGGAGGACACAGATACGCAGTATTTT.

This clonotype came up a few times. The chain combines TRBV7-3 with TRBJ2-5; D may be TRBD1 (6 bases). Germline CDR1 reads SGHTA; CDR2 reads FQGTGA. This CDR3 is 15 amino acids long. V lost 2 bases to trimming and J lost 2 bases, with 12 bases between them. CDR3 protein: CASSLGGGPQETQYF. CDR3 DNA sequence: TGTGCCAGCAGCTTAGGGGGCGGCCCGCAAGAGACCCAGTACTTC.

Concerning this clonotype: A much larger clone sits a single nucleotide away, making a read error possible. This rearrangement joins TRBV6-2 or TRBV6-3 to TRBJ2-1; D is possibly TRBD2 (6 bases). V was pared by 5 bases and J by 2 bases, with 13 bases between. CDR3 length: 15 residues. Germline V CDR1 and CDR2: MNHEY, SVGEGT. The CDR3, as DNA: TGTGCCAGCAGTCATGGGGGGACCGCCTACAATGAGCAGTTCTTC. Protein: CASSHGGTAYNEQFF.

This clonotype was recorded at least ten times. This chain uses TRBV7-9 with TRBJ2-7; a possible D gene is TRBD1 (6 bases). Germline assignment: CDR1 SEHNR and CDR2 FQNEAQ (reference sequence). Trimming pared 1 base from V and 3 bases from J, leaving 13 bases between. The CDR3 has 15 residues. The CDR3 region is CASSLGGEGGYEQYF. The CDR3 nucleotides are TGTGCCAGCAGCTTAGGAGGGGAAGGGGGCTACGAGCAGTACTTC. Based on the CDR3 plus reference TRBV7-9 and TRBJ2-7, the full variable domain is DTGVSQNPRHKITKRGQNVTFRCDPISEHNRLYWYRQTLGQGPEFLTYFQNEAQLEKSRLLSDRFSAERPKGSFSTLEIQRTEQGDSAMYLCASSLGGEGGYEQYFGPGTRLTVT.

The genes are TRBV7-9 and TRBJ2-6; 7 positions match TRBD1. The trim removed 4 bases at V and 0 bases at J, leaving 12 bases unmatched. The CDR3 is 19 amino acids. CDR1 and CDR2 (germline): SEHNR, FQNEAQ (reference sequence). CDR3 sequence reads: CASSSIPGTASSGANVLTF. The CDR3 bases are TGTGCCAGCAGCTCGATTCCCGGGACAGCGAGCTCTGGGGCCAACGTCCTGACTTTC.

This clonotype was observed many times. The V gene is TRBV10-3, the J gene TRBJ1-1, with a tentative D call TRBD1 (5 bases). This CDR3 contains 13 residues. Trimming took off 7 bases at V and 1 base at J, with 10 bases between the two ends. CDR1 ENHRY and CDR2 SYGVKD come from the germline V gene. CDR3: CAIMRTGNTEAFF. CDR3 DNA: TGTGCCATCATGCGAACAGGGAACACTGAAGCTTTCTTT.

This clonotype appeared many times. The chain uses TRBV18 and TRBJ2-7; tentative D call: TRBD2 (6 bases). The CDR3 spans 15 residues. Germline V gives CDR1 KGHSH, CDR2 LQKENI. V gave up 3 bases and J gave up 5 bases, with 17 bases separating them. The CDR3 DNA reads TGTGCCAGCTCACCGTCCTTTGCGGGAAGAGACGAGCAGTACTTC. This sequence encodes CASSPSFAGRDEQYF.

This clonotype has just a few counts. This CDR3 is CAWSPHGPGQLNYGYTF. For the CDR3, the DNA is TGTGCCTGGAGTCCTCATGGCCCGGGACAACTGAACTATGGCTACACCTTC. The genes are TRBV30 and TRBJ1-2; a weak D match, TRBD1 (6 bases). This CDR3 has 17 amino acids. Per germline, CDR1 GTSNPN and CDR2 SVGIG (reference sequence). The ends were cut back, 2 bases at V and 2 bases at J, with 21 bases in the middle.